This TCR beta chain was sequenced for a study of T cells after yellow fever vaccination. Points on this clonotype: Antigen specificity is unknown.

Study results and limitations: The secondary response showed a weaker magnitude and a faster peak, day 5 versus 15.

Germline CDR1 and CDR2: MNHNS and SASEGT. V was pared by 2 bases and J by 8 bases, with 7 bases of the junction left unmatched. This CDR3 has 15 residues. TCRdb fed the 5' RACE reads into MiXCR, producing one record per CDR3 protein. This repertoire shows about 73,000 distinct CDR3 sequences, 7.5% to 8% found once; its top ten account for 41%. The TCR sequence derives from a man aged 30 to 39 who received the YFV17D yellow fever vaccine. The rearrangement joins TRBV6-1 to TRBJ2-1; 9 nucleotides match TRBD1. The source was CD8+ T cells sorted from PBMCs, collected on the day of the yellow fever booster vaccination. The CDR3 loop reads CASSELGTGSDEQFF. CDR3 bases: TGTGCCAGCAGTGAACTGGGGACAGGGTCCGATGAGCAGTTCTTC.